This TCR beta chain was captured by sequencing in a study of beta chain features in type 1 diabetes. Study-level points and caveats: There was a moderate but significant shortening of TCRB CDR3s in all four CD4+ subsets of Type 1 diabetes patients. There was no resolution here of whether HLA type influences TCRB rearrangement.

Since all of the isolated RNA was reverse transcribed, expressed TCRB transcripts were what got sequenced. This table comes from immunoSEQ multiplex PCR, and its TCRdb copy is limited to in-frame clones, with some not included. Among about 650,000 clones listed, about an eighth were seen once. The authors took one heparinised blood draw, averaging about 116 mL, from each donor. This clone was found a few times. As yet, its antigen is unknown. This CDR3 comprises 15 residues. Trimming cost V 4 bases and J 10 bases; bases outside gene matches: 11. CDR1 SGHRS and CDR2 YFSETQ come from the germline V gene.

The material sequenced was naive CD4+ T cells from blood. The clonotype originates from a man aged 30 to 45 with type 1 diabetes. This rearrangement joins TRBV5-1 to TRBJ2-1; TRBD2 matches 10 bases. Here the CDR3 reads CASSREVAGGSEQFF. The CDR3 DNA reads TGCGCCAGCAGCCGCGAGGTAGCGGGGGGAAGCGAGCAGTTCTTC.